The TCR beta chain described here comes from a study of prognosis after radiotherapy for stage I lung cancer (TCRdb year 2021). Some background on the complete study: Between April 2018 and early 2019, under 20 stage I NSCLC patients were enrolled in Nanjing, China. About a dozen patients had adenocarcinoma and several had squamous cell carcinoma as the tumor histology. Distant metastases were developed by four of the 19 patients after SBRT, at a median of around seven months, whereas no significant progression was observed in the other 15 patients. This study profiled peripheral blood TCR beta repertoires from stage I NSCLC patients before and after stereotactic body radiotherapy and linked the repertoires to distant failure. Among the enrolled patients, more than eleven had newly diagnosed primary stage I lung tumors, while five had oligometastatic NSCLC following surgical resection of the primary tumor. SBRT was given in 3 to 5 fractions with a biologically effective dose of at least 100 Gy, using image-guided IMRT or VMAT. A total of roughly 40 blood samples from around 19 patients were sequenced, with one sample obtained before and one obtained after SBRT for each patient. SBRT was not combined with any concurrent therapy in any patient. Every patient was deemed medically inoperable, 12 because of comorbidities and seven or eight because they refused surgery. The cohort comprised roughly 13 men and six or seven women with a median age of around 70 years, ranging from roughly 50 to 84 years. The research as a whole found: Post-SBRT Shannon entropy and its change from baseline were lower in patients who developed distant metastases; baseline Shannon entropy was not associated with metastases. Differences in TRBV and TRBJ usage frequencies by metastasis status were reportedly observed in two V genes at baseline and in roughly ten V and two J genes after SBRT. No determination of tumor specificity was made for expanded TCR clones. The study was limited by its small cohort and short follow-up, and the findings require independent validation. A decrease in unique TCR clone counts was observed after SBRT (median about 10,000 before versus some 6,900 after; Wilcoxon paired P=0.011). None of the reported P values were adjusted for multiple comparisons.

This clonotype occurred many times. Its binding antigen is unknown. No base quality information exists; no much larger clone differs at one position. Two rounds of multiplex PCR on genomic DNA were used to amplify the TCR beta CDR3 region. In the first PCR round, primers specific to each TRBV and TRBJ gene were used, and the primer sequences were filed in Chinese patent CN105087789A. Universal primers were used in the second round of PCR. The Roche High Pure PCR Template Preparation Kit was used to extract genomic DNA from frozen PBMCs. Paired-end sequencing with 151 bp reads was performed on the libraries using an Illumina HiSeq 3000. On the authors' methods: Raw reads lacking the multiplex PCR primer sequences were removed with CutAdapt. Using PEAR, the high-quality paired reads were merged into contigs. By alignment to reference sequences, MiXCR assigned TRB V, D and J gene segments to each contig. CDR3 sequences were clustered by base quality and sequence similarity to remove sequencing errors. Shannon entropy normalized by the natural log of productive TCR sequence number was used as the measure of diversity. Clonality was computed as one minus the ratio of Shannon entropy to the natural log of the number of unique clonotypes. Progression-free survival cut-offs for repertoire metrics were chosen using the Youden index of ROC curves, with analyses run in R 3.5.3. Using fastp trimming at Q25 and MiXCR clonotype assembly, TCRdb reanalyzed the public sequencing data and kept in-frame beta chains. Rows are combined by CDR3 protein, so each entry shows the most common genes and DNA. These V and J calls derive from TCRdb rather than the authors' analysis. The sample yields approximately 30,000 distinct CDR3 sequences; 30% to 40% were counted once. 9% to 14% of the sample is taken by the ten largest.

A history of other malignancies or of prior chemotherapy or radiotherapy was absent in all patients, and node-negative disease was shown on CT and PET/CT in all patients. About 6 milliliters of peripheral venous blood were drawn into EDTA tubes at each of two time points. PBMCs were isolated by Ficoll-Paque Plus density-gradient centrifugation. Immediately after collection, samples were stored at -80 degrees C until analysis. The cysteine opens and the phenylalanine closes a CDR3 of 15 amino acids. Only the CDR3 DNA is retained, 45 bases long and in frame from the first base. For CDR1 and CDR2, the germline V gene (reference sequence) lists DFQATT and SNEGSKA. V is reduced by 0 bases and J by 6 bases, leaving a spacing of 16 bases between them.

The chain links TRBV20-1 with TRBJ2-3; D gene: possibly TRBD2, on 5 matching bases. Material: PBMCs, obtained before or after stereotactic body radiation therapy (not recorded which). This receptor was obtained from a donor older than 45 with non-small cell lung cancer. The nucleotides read TGCAGTGCTAGAGATTTCGCGAGGGCGGTGGATACGCAGTATTTT. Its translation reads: CSARDFARAVDTQYF.